A selection of T cell receptor beta chains follows, all from one sample in a study of control samples from healthy donors and cancer patients. Sequenced by immunoSEQ multiplex PCR; TCRdb stores in-frame clones only, minus some. The sample shows 90,000 to 150,000 clones, approximately 93% of them seen only once. What was sequenced was blood. These receptors originate from a woman between 18 and 29 years old in good health. The CDR3 runs from the conserved cysteine through the conserved F or W. The order of the fields is V gene, clone size, D gene, J gene, CDR3 DNA, CDR3 protein. D genes are given only for firm matches. Where a row states a size, it is once, few, many or the class of an expanded clone; other rows omit it.

v_gene: TRBV6-2/TRBV6-3
abundance: -
d_gene: -
j_gene: TRBJ1-5
CDR3nt: TGTGCCAGCAGTTACGGGTCAGGCCGCAATCAGCCCCAGCATTTT
CDR3aa: CASSYGSGRNQPQHF

v_gene: TRBV11-2
abundance: -
d_gene: TRBD2
j_gene: TRBJ2-3
CDR3nt: TGCGCCAGCAGCGCGGGACTAGCGGGACCAGCAGATACGCAGTATTTT
CDR3aa: CASSAGLAGPADTQYF

v_gene: TRBV11-1
abundance: -
d_gene: -
j_gene: TRBJ2-1
CDR3nt: TGTGCCAGCAGCAATAACGGACAGCTCCTTAACAATGAGCAGTTCTTC
CDR3aa: CASSNNGQLLNNEQFF

v_gene: TRBV20-1
abundance: -
d_gene: TRBD1
j_gene: TRBJ2-6
CDR3nt: TGCAGTGCCTCGGACAGGGACGTCCTGACTTTC
CDR3aa: CSASDRDVLTF

v_gene: TRBV19
abundance: -
d_gene: -
j_gene: TRBJ2-6
CDR3nt: TGTGCCACCTCCCCTCGGAGCTCTGGGGCCAACGTCCTGACTTTC
CDR3aa: CATSPRSSGANVLTF

v_gene: TRBV7-9
abundance: -
d_gene: TRBD1
j_gene: TRBJ2-1
CDR3nt: TGTGCCAGCAGCTTAGTAGGGGGCTATGAGCAGTTCTTC
CDR3aa: CASSLVGGYEQFF

v_gene: TRBV6-5
abundance: -
d_gene: -
j_gene: TRBJ1-2
CDR3nt: TGTGCCAGCAGTTACTCGAAAGTGGCAGCTAACTATGGCTACACCTTC
CDR3aa: CASSYSKVAANYGYTF

v_gene: TRBV9
abundance: -
d_gene: TRBD2
j_gene: TRBJ2-3
CDR3nt: TGTGCCAGCGGTAGCGGGGGTAACACAGATACGCAGTATTTT
CDR3aa: CASGSGGNTDTQYF

v_gene: TRBV3-1/TRBV3-2
abundance: -
d_gene: TRBD1
j_gene: TRBJ2-7
CDR3nt: TGTGCCAGCAGCCAGGGACAGAAATACGAGCAGTACTTC
CDR3aa: CASSQGQKYEQYF

v_gene: TRBV9
abundance: -
d_gene: -
j_gene: TRBJ2-3
CDR3nt: TGTGCCAGCAGCGCAAAAGACAGGCGCGCAGATACGCAGTATTTT
CDR3aa: CASSAKDRRADTQYF

v_gene: TRBV7-9
abundance: -
d_gene: TRBD2
j_gene: TRBJ2-1
CDR3nt: TGTGCCAGCAGCCCACGGGGCGGGAGCTCCTACAATGAGCAGTTCTTC
CDR3aa: CASSPRGGSSYNEQFF

v_gene: TRBV12-3/TRBV12-4
abundance: -
d_gene: -
j_gene: TRBJ1-6
CDR3nt: TGTGCCAGCAGTTTAGCGTGGAATTCACCCCTCCACTTT
CDR3aa: CASSLAWNSPLHF

v_gene: TRBV11-2
abundance: -
d_gene: TRBD1
j_gene: TRBJ2-1
CDR3nt: TGTGCCAGCAACACACTACAGGGGGCAGGATTCAATGAGCAGTTCTTC
CDR3aa: CASNTLQGAGFNEQFF

v_gene: TRBV5-1
abundance: once
d_gene: -
j_gene: TRBJ2-7
CDR3nt: TGCGCCAGCAGCTTGGGGGGGATCGGCTCCTACGAGCAGTACTTC
CDR3aa: CASSLGGIGSYEQYF

v_gene: TRBV6-1
abundance: -
d_gene: -
j_gene: TRBJ2-3
CDR3nt: TGTGCCAGCAGTGAGGTCCAGGCCACAGATACGCAGTATTTT
CDR3aa: CASSEVQATDTQYF

v_gene: TRBV7-6
abundance: -
d_gene: -
j_gene: TRBJ2-7
CDR3nt: TGTGCCAGCAGCTTACGACCCCAGGGTACCTACGAGCAGTACTTC
CDR3aa: CASSLRPQGTYEQYF

v_gene: TRBV15
abundance: -
d_gene: -
j_gene: TRBJ2-6
CDR3nt: TGTGCCACCGCTTATTCCTTGGGGGGCGCAGGCCCCCCTGGGGCCAACGTCCTGACTTTC
CDR3aa: CATAYSLGGAGPPGANVLTF

v_gene: TRBV7-9
abundance: -
d_gene: -
j_gene: TRBJ1-1
CDR3nt: TGTGCCAGCAGCTTACTTAGGGGTTCTGGGAAGTGGACTGAAGCTTTCTTT
CDR3aa: CASSLLRGSGKWTEAFF

v_gene: TRBV28
abundance: -
d_gene: TRBD1
j_gene: TRBJ2-7
CDR3nt: TGTGCCAGCATACCATCGGTCGGGCAGGGGGCTTCGTGGGAGCAGTACTTC
CDR3aa: CASIPSVGQGASWEQYF

v_gene: TRBV4-1
abundance: few
d_gene: -
j_gene: TRBJ2-3
CDR3nt: TGCGCCAGCAGCCAAGAAAGGGGTCTAGGCACAGATACGCAGTATTTT
CDR3aa: CASSQERGLGTDTQYF

v_gene: TRBV28
abundance: -
d_gene: TRBD1
j_gene: TRBJ1-2
CDR3nt: TGTGCCAGCAGCTACCCAGGGGGTGGCTATGGCTACACCTTC
CDR3aa: CASSYPGGGYGYTF

v_gene: TRBV4-3
abundance: -
d_gene: -
j_gene: TRBJ1-2
CDR3nt: TGCGCCAGCAGCCAAGATTTGGGCAGAGGCTCTGGCTACACCTTC
CDR3aa: CASSQDLGRGSGYTF

v_gene: TRBV25-1
abundance: -
d_gene: -
j_gene: TRBJ1-6
CDR3nt: TGTGCCAGCAGTGATGAACAGGGCTTCAATTCACCCCTCCACTTT
CDR3aa: CASSDEQGFNSPLHF

v_gene: TRBV6-5
abundance: -
d_gene: TRBD2
j_gene: TRBJ2-1
CDR3nt: TGTGCCAGCAGTTACTCTTGGGGGGAGGGGAATGAGCAGTTCTTC
CDR3aa: CASSYSWGEGNEQFF

v_gene: TRBV7-2
abundance: once
d_gene: -
j_gene: TRBJ1-1
CDR3nt: TGTGCCAGCAGCTTAGAAATGGCGAACACTGAAGCTTTCTTT
CDR3aa: CASSLEMANTEAFF

v_gene: TRBV9
abundance: -
d_gene: TRBD1
j_gene: TRBJ2-1
CDR3nt: TGTGCCAGCAGCGAAGGACAGGGGGCTTCCTACAATGAGCAGTTCTTC
CDR3aa: CASSEGQGASYNEQFF

v_gene: TRBV24-1
abundance: -
d_gene: -
j_gene: TRBJ1-2
CDR3nt: TGTGCCACCAGTGATCTTAAGACAGGCCCCTATGGCTACACCTTC
CDR3aa: CATSDLKTGPYGYTF

v_gene: TRBV28
abundance: -
d_gene: -
j_gene: TRBJ1-2
CDR3nt: TGTGCCAGCAGTTGGGAAACAGGGTCTTATGGCTACACCTTC
CDR3aa: CASSWETGSYGYTF

v_gene: TRBV30
abundance: -
d_gene: -
j_gene: TRBJ1-2
CDR3nt: TGTGCCTGGCAGCGGGACTCCTATGGCTACACCTTC
CDR3aa: CAWQRDSYGYTF

v_gene: TRBV7-2
abundance: -
d_gene: -
j_gene: TRBJ2-7
CDR3nt: TGTGCCAGCAGCCTCCAGGGCGGCCACTCCTACGAGCAGTACTTC
CDR3aa: CASSLQGGHSYEQYF

v_gene: TRBV19
abundance: -
d_gene: -
j_gene: TRBJ1-3
CDR3nt: TGTGCCAGACATAAAGACAGGACTCACCCTGGAAACACCATATATTTT
CDR3aa: CARHKDRTHPGNTIYF

v_gene: TRBV7-2
abundance: -
d_gene: -
j_gene: TRBJ2-7
CDR3nt: TGTGCCAGCAGCCCCGACCAGGGAAGCCACGAGCAGTACTTC
CDR3aa: CASSPDQGSHEQYF

v_gene: TRBV28
abundance: -
d_gene: -
j_gene: TRBJ1-1
CDR3nt: TGTGCCAGCAGTTTTTTTGGACGAGCGGTTCACACTGAAGCTTTCTTT
CDR3aa: CASSFFGRAVHTEAFF

v_gene: TRBV5-1
abundance: once
d_gene: TRBD2
j_gene: TRBJ2-3
CDR3nt: TGCGCCAGCAGCTTGGGCCCCTTAGCGGGAGGCACAGATACGCAGTATTTT
CDR3aa: CASSLGPLAGGTDTQYF

v_gene: TRBV3-1/TRBV3-2
abundance: -
d_gene: -
j_gene: TRBJ1-6
CDR3nt: TGTGCCAGCAGTGCGGCCGGATCACCCCTCCACTTT
CDR3aa: CASSAAGSPLHF

v_gene: TRBV7-3
abundance: -
d_gene: -
j_gene: TRBJ2-1
CDR3nt: TGTGCCAGCAGCTTAAAAGGCAGCTCCTACAATGAGCAGTTCTTC
CDR3aa: CASSLKGSSYNEQFF

v_gene: TRBV19
abundance: -
d_gene: -
j_gene: TRBJ1-1
CDR3nt: TGTGCCAGTAGTTTGGCCGGACGGAACACTGAAGCTTTCTTT
CDR3aa: CASSLAGRNTEAFF

v_gene: TRBV27
abundance: once
d_gene: -
j_gene: TRBJ1-5
CDR3nt: TGTGCCAGCAGTTTAGGGGCCAGCAATCAGCCCCAGCATTTT
CDR3aa: CASSLGASNQPQHF

v_gene: TRBV7-8
abundance: -
d_gene: TRBD2
j_gene: TRBJ2-1
CDR3nt: TGTGCCAGCAGCTTAGCAGCGGCTTCCGGACTAGCGGGGGGAGGTGAGCAGTTCTTC
CDR3aa: CASSLAAASGLAGGGEQFF

v_gene: TRBV7-3
abundance: -
d_gene: TRBD1
j_gene: TRBJ1-4
CDR3nt: TGTGCCAGCAGCTTAACCCGGGACAGAGGGGGCTATGGAGAAAAACTGTTTTTT
CDR3aa: CASSLTRDRGGYGEKLFF

v_gene: TRBV28
abundance: -
d_gene: TRBD1
j_gene: TRBJ1-1
CDR3nt: TGTGCCAGCAGTTTCCCCCGTGGAGGGGGCGCTAACACTGAAGCTTTCTTT
CDR3aa: CASSFPRGGGANTEAFF

v_gene: TRBV28
abundance: -
d_gene: -
j_gene: TRBJ2-7
CDR3nt: TGTGCCAGCAGTCCGTTAATAGGACAGCCTTACTTC
CDR3aa: CASSPLIGQPYF

v_gene: TRBV7-2
abundance: few
d_gene: TRBD2
j_gene: TRBJ2-1
CDR3nt: TGTGCCAGCAGCTTAGGGCTAGCGGGATACAATGAGCAGTTCTTC
CDR3aa: CASSLGLAGYNEQFF

v_gene: TRBV28
abundance: -
d_gene: -
j_gene: TRBJ1-1
CDR3nt: TGTGCCAGCAGTCCAAGGAACACTGAAGCTTTCTTT
CDR3aa: CASSPRNTEAFF

v_gene: TRBV6-1
abundance: -
d_gene: TRBD1
j_gene: TRBJ1-5
CDR3nt: TGTGCCAGCAGTGAAGCCAAGGGGGTTCAGGGGGCTTCTTGGGATCAGCCCCAGCATTTT
CDR3aa: CASSEAKGVQGASWDQPQHF

v_gene: TRBV7-2
abundance: -
d_gene: TRBD2
j_gene: TRBJ2-5
CDR3nt: TGTGCCAGCAGCTTAGGGTTCGGTGCGACGGGAGGAGAGACCCAGTACTTC
CDR3aa: CASSLGFGATGGETQYF

v_gene: TRBV14
abundance: -
d_gene: -
j_gene: TRBJ2-5
CDR3nt: TGTGCCAGCAGCCACTTGAGGGGGGGCGAGACCCAGTACTTC
CDR3aa: CASSHLRGGETQYF

v_gene: TRBV15
abundance: once
d_gene: -
j_gene: TRBJ1-2
CDR3nt: TGTGCCACCAGCCGGGACGCTAACTATGGCTACACCTTC
CDR3aa: CATSRDANYGYTF

v_gene: TRBV18
abundance: -
d_gene: -
j_gene: TRBJ1-1
CDR3nt: TGTGCCAGCTCAGAACGGGACGGAAAGAACACTGAAGCTTTCTTT
CDR3aa: CASSERDGKNTEAFF

v_gene: TRBV10-1
abundance: -
d_gene: TRBD1
j_gene: TRBJ1-4
CDR3nt: TGCGCCACCATCAGGGCTCATGGGGGGCCGGGACAGGATGAAAAACTGTTTTTT
CDR3aa: CATIRAHGGPGQDEKLFF

v_gene: TRBV29-1
abundance: once
d_gene: TRBD1
j_gene: TRBJ1-4
CDR3nt: TGCAGCGTATCCGACAGGGGGCGTGAAAAACTGTTTTTT
CDR3aa: CSVSDRGREKLFF

v_gene: TRBV4-3
abundance: -
d_gene: -
j_gene: TRBJ2-7
CDR3nt: TGCGCCAGCAGCCAAGATATCCCCGTTGGTTACGAGCAGTACTTC
CDR3aa: CASSQDIPVGYEQYF